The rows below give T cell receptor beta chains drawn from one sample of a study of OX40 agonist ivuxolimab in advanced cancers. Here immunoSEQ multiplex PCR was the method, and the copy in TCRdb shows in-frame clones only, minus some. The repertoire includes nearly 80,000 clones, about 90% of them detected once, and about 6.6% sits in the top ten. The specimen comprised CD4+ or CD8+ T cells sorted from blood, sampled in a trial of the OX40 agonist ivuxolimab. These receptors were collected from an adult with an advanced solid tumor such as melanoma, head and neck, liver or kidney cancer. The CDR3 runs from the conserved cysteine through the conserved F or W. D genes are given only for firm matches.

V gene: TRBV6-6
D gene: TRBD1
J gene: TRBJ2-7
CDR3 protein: CASSSTGPNEQYF
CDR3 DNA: TGTGCCAGCAGTTCGACAGGGCCCAACGAGCAGTACTTC

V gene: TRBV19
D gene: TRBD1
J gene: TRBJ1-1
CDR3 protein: CASSTQGARTEAFF
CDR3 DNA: TGTGCCAGTAGTACGCAGGGGGCAAGGACTGAAGCTTTCTTT

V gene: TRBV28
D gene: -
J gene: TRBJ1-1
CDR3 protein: CASSLWRKVRAFF
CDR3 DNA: TGTGCCAGCAGTTTATGGCGCAAGGTCAGAGCTTTCTTT

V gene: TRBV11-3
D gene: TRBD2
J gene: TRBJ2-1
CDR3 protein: CASSPTAGVNEQFF
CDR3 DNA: TGTGCCAGCAGCCCCACGGCGGGGGTCAATGAGCAGTTCTTC

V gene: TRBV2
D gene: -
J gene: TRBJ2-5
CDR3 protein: CASKSEETQYF
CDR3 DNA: TGTGCCAGCAAGTCGGAAGAGACCCAGTACTTC

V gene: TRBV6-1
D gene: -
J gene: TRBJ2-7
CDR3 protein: CASRGNRRYEQYF
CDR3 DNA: TGTGCCAGCAGAGGAAACAGGCGCTACGAGCAGTACTTC

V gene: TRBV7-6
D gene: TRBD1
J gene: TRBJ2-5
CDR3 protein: CASSLGAGGQETQYF
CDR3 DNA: TGTGCCAGCAGCTTAGGGGCAGGGGGCCAAGAGACCCAGTACTTC

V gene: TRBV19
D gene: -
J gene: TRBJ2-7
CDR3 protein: CASGPFYEQYF
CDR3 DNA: TGTGCCAGTGGGCCTTTTTACGAGCAGTACTTC

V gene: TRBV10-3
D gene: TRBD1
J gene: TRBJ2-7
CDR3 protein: CAISLRQGGHEQYF
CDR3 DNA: TGTGCCATCAGCTTGAGACAGGGTGGCCACGAGCAGTACTTC

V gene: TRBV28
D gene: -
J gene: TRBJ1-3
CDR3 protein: CASTPGVVGNTIYF
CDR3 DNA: TGTGCCAGCACTCCAGGGGTAGTCGGAAACACCATATATTTT